This TCR beta chain came from a study of Ad26.COV2.S vaccination and SARS-CoV-2 variants. The study's findings and limits: Recipients given vaccine exceeded placebo recipients in spike-specific TCR breadth. After vaccination, substantial breadth of spike-specific CD8+ and CD4+ responses was reported.

Clones were read by immunoSEQ multiplex PCR, and TCRdb kept only the in-frame ones, dropping some. The data show some 410,000 clones, about 90% seen once. Stated treatment: around 19 received Ad26.COV2.S at low or high dose, single or two shots; about 5 received placebo; per-sample allocation not given. Repertoires come from day 63 after the first vaccine or placebo injection. Worth noting for this clone: Its antigen is still unknown.

CDR3 size: 15 residues. V gave up 4 bases and J gave up 1 base; unmatched junction bases: 7. CDR1 is MNHNY and CDR2 is SVGAGI in the germline V gene (reference sequence). The rearrangement uses TRBV6-6 and TRBJ2-7; 7 bases are a match to TRBD1. Here the sequenced sample was peripheral blood, taken in a trial of Ad26.COV2.S vaccine versus placebo. The receptor comes from a person between 18 and 65 years old who received the Ad26.COV2.S COVID-19 vaccine or a placebo. CDR3 bases: TGTGCCAGCAGTTCCTTCCGGACAGGATCCTACGAGCAGTACTTC. As protein: CASSSFRTGSYEQYF.